This passage covers 4 T cell receptor beta chains from one sample sequenced in a study of somatic mutations in cytotoxic T cells in rheumatoid arthritis. Clones were sequenced by immunoSEQ multiplex PCR, and TCRdb holds only the in-frame ones, with some missing. The sample has some 16,000 clones, about three quarters seen once. Sequenced sample: CD8+ T cells sorted from blood. These TCRs come from an adult with rheumatoid arthritis.

J is TRBJ2-7 and V is TRBV6-5; D remains unclear. The CDR3 has 13 residues. V lost 2 bases and J lost 4, with 9 bases in between. Germline V gene sequence: CDR1 MNHEY, CDR2 SVGAGI. CDR3 in amino acids: CASSYGIAYEQYF. CDR3 nucleotide sequence: TGTGCCAGCAGTTACGGGATTGCTTACGAGCAGTACTTC.

V gene TRBV27 combines with J gene TRBJ2-7; possible D gene TRBD1, 6 bases. Germline V lookup: CDR1 MNHEY, CDR2 SMNVEV (reference sequence). V lost 3 bases to trimming and J lost 3 bases, with 15 bases between them. This CDR3 is 15 amino acids long. CDR3 amino acids: CASSFTGWGLYEQYF. Here the CDR3 DNA reads TGTGCCAGCAGTTTTACAGGGTGGGGGCTCTACGAGCAGTACTTC.

This chain links TRBV6-5 with TRBJ1-1, with 9 bases identical to TRBD1. CDR3 size: 14 residues. Looked up from germline, CDR1 is MNHEY and CDR2 is SVGAGI. Trimming cost V 4 bases and J 1 base; bases outside gene matches: 1. The CDR3 loop reads CASSLTGGNTEAFF. Written as DNA, the CDR3 is TGTGCCAGCAGTTTGACAGGGGGGAACACTGAAGCTTTCTTT.

The chain links TRBV2 to TRBJ2-3; D call uncertain. Trimming shortened V by 6 bases and J by 4 bases, and 14 bases separated the two germline ends. Germline lookup yields CDR1 SNHLY and CDR2 FYNNEI. This CDR3 is built from 14 residues. The CDR3 region is CASRAGQLADTQYF. CDR3 DNA sequence: TGTGCCAGCAGGGCCGGCCAGCTTGCAGATACGCAGTATTTT. Looking up the rest from reference TRBV2 and TRBJ2-3 gives the full variable domain: EPEVTQTPSHQVTQMGQEVILRCVPISNHLYFYWYRQILGQKVEFLVSFYNNEISEKSEIFDDQFSVERPDGSNFTLKIRSTKLEDSAMYFCASRAGQLADTQYFGPGTRLTVL.